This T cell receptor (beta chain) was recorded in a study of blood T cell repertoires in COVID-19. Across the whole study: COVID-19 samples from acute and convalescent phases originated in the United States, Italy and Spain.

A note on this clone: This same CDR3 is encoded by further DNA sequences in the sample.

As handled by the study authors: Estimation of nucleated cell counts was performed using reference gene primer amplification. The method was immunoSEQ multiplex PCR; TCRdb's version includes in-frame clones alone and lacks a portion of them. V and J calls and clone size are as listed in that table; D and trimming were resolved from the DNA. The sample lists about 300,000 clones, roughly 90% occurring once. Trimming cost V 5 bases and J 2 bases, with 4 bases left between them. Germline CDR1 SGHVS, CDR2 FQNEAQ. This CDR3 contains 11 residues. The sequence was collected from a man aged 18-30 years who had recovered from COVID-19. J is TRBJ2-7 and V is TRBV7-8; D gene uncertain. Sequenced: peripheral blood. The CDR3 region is CASSPAYEQYF. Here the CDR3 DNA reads TGTGCCAGCAGCCCCGCCTACGAGCAGTACTTC.